This passage covers 32 T cell receptor beta chains from one sample sequenced in a study of immune cell composition in non-small cell lung cancer. The normal lung sample lay at least 3 cm, and maximally far, from the tumour. TCRdb keeps only in-frame clones here, not all; method: immunoSEQ multiplex PCR. The sample contains several thousand clones, 82% of which appear only once. Specimen: non-adjacent lung tissue. These receptors were taken from a human donor with non-small cell lung cancer.

The CDR3 region has the DNA TGTGCCAGCAGTTTAATAAACAACAATGAGCAGTTCTTC. Amino acids: CASSLINNNEQFF. V and J are TRBV28 and TRBJ2-1, with unresolved D. V lost 2 bases and J lost 5, with 7 bases in between. CDR1 is MDHEN and CDR2 is SYDVKM in the germline V gene. The CDR3 sequence is 13 residues long.

The chain joins TRBV28 to TRBJ2-7; 9 bases map to TRBD1. J was trimmed by 2 bases and V by 5 bases; bases with no gene match: 7. The germline V gene encodes CDR1 MDHEN and CDR2 SYDVKM. This CDR3 spans 15 amino acids. The CDR3 region has the DNA TGTGCCAGCAGTAGAGGACAGGGGCCCCCCTACGAGCAGTACTTC. It yields the protein CASSRGQGPPYEQYF. The whole variable domain, filled in from reference TRBV28 and TRBJ2-7, reads DVKVTQSSRYLVKRTGEKVFLECVQDMDHENMFWYRQDPGLGLRLIYFSYDVKMKEKGDIPEGYSVSREKKERFSLILESASTNQTSMYLCASSRGQGPPYEQYFGPGTRLTVT.

The gene calls are TRBV27 and TRBJ2-1, with TRBD2 matching 7 bases. V dropped 3 bases and J dropped 4; count of bases not matched to a gene: 12. This CDR3 is 17 amino acids long. Germline V CDR1 and CDR2: MNHEY, SMNVEV (reference sequence). CDR3 coding DNA: TGTGCCAGCAGTTTTTCATCGGGGGGACTCCTTTACAATGAGCAGTTCTTC. Protein product: CASSFSSGGLLYNEQFF.

This chain links TRBV5-6 with TRBJ1-2; 8 positions agree with TRBD1. In germline, CDR1 is SGHDT, CDR2 YYEEEE. V was clipped by 0 bases and J by 4 bases; unmatched bases: 5. This CDR3 is built from 15 residues. CDR3 region: CASSLAAGGGYGYTF. DNA for the CDR3: TGTGCCAGCAGCTTGGCGGCAGGGGGCGGCTATGGCTACACCTTC.

The chain has TRBV5-1 and TRBJ1-4, with D maybe TRBD1 (5 bases). Per the germline V gene, CDR1 is SGHRS and CDR2 is YFSETQ. V shed 1 base and J shed 3 bases, with 10 bases lying between them. The CDR3 consists of 15 residues. CDR3 bases: TGCGCCAGCAGCTTGCTGCCGGGGGCTAATGAAAAACTGTTTTTT. This codes for CASSLLPGANEKLFF.

J is TRBJ2-6 and V is TRBV9; 8 bases line up with TRBD2. The CDR3 sequence is 18 residues long. Germline values: CDR1 SGDLS, CDR2 YYNGEE. Trimming at V came to 5 bases and at J to 1 base, leaving 11 bases not matched to a gene. In DNA, the CDR3 is TGTGCCAGCAGTAGAGCGGGGGCCCCTGGGTCTGGGGCCAACGTCCTGACTTTC. It specifies CASSRAGAPGSGANVLTF.

The rearrangement uses TRBV15 and TRBJ2-1, with TRBD2 as a possible D gene (6 bases). The V and J ends lost 9 bases and 3 bases respectively, with 15 bases between them. CDR1 and CDR2 from the germline V gene are LNHNV and YYDKDF (reference sequence). There are 14 residues in the CDR3. The CDR3 sequence is CATTRGHDYNEQFF. Here the CDR3 DNA reads TGTGCCACGACTAGGGGTCACGACTACAATGAGCAGTTCTTC.

The chain links TRBV7-9 to TRBJ2-7; 9 bases fit TRBD1. The V gene's germline CDR1 is SEHNR and CDR2 FQNEAQ (reference sequence). CDR3 length: 15 amino acids. The J segment lost 3 bases and the V segment lost 6 bases, leaving 9 bases of the junction unmatched. The CDR3 loop is CASSDPGQGDYEQYF. The CDR3 DNA reads as TGTGCCAGCAGTGATCCGGGACAGGGAGACTACGAGCAGTACTTC.

The chain combines TRBV27 with TRBJ1-2, with 10 bases that match TRBD1. Trimming removed 6 bases from V and 3 bases from J; junction bases left unmatched: 4. CDR3 length: 14 residues. Looked up from germline, CDR1 is MNHEY and CDR2 is SMNVEV (reference sequence). CDR3 DNA sequence: TGTGCCAGCAGGTTGACAGGGGGCGACTATGGCTACACCTTC. Its protein is CASRLTGGDYGYTF.

The chain employs TRBV5-1 and TRBJ1-1, with TRBD1 matching over 7 bases. J lost 2 bases, V lost 0 bases, and 4 bases had no gene match. The CDR3 is 15 residues long. Germline V gene data show CDR1 as SGHRS and CDR2 as YFSETQ. CDR3 DNA sequence: TGCGCCAGCAGCTTGGGGGACAGACAAAACACTGAAGCTTTCTTT. Its protein product is CASSLGDRQNTEAFF. Supplemented by reference TRBV5-1 and TRBJ1-1, the full variable domain reads KAGVTQTPRYLIKTRGQQVTLSCSPISGHRSVSWYQQTPGQGLQFLFEYFSETQRNKGNFPGRFSGRQFSNSRSEMNVSTLELGDSALYLCASSLGDRQNTEAFFGQGTRLTVV.

In DNA, the CDR3 is TGCGCCAGCAGCTACACGGGACTTGTCGAGACCCAGTACTTC. Translated: CASSYTGLVETQYF. The chain has TRBV5-1 and TRBJ2-5; tentatively, D is TRBD2 (6 bases). In germline, CDR1 is SGHRS, CDR2 YFSETQ. This CDR3 spans 14 amino acids. The V end lost 3 bases, the J end lost 5 bases, and 14 bases lay between the germline ends.

V usage is TRBV29-1 and J usage is TRBJ2-3; TRBD1 matches at 7 bases. The CDR3 consists of 14 residues. Trimming at V came to 3 bases and at J to 4 bases, leaving 7 bases not matched to a gene. Germline lookup yields CDR1 SQVTM and CDR2 ANQGSEA. The CDR3 coding sequence is TGCAGCGTTGAGGGACAGAGCACCCCAGATACGCAGTATTTT. This codes for CSVEGQSTPDTQYF.

This clone came up once. The chain's CDR3 is CASSPGGYGYTF. The CDR3 nucleotides read TGTGCCAGCTCACCGGGGGGCTATGGCTACACCTTC. The chain joins TRBV18 to TRBJ1-2; the D gene is possibly TRBD1 (5 bases). V was pared by 3 bases and J by 4 bases, with 6 bases between. Germline V gene data show CDR1 as KGHSH and CDR2 as LQKENI. The CDR3 consists of 12 residues.

J is TRBJ2-5 and V is TRBV10-3; D is uncertain. Trimming took 7 bases from V and 2 from J, leaving 11 bases between them. Looked up from germline, CDR1 is ENHRY and CDR2 is SYGVKD. The CDR3 runs to 13 residues. CDR3 in amino acids: CAINRGSQETQYF. CDR3 DNA: TGTGCCATCAATCGAGGCAGTCAAGAGACCCAGTACTTC.

The chain recombines TRBV6-1 with TRBJ2-4; unclear D gene. Trimming removed 3 bases at V and 0 bases at J, with 12 bases between. The CDR3 length is 16 residues. The germline CDR1 and CDR2 sequences are MNHNS and SASEGT. CDR3: CASSEELLGAKNIQYF. CDR3 sequence (DNA): TGTGCCAGCAGTGAGGAGTTGTTGGGAGCCAAAAACATTCAGTACTTC.

The rearrangement joins TRBV6-4 to TRBJ2-1, with TRBD1 as a possible D gene (5 bases). The germline gives CDR1 MRHNA, CDR2 SNTAGT. The V and J ends lost 3 bases and 3 bases respectively, with 9 bases between them. CDR3 size: 14 residues. CDR3 sequence (DNA): TGTGCCAGCAGTGAAGACAGTAGCTACAATGAGCAGTTCTTC. Encoded protein: CASSEDSSYNEQFF.

This clone was detected a few times. J is TRBJ2-1 and V is TRBV5-6; TRBD2 agrees at 11 bases. The V gene end was trimmed by 4 bases and the J gene end by 9 bases; junction bases not matched to a gene: 9. The length of the CDR3 is 15 residues. The germline V gene has CDR1 SGHDT and CDR2 YYEEEE. CDR3 sequence reads: CASSQILAGEGEQFF. CDR3 in DNA: TGTGCCAGCAGCCAAATACTAGCGGGGGAAGGTGAGCAGTTCTTC.

This chain joins TRBV28 and TRBJ1-4; D is unresolved. CDR1 and CDR2 (germline): MDHEN, SYDVKM. The CDR3 length is 11 residues. The ends were cut back, 3 bases at V and 7 bases at J, with 3 bases in the middle. CDR3: CASSFSEKLFF. The CDR3 DNA follows: TGTGCCAGCAGTTTTAGTGAAAAACTGTTTTTT.

V is TRBV20-1 and J is TRBJ2-5, with D unresolved. The DNA end favors TRBJ2-7, so the J call may be wrong. This CDR3 spans 11 amino acids. The germline CDR1 and CDR2 sequences are DFQATT and SNEGSKA (reference sequence). CDR3 sequence reads: CSALQAYEQYF. The DNA of the CDR3 is TGCAGTGCTCTTCAGGCCTACGAGCAGTACTTC.

This sequence joins TRBV18 and TRBJ2-5; possible D gene TRBD1, 6 bases. V shed 4 bases and J shed 5 bases, with 11 bases lying between them. CDR1 and CDR2 (germline): KGHSH, LQKENI. The CDR3 covers 13 residues. CDR3 sequence reads: CASSLNRDETQYF. The CDR3 DNA reads as TGTGCCAGCTCACTTAACAGGGATGAGACCCAGTACTTC.

The chain couples TRBV29-1 to TRBJ2-6; D call uncertain. This CDR3 has 15 residues. The germline CDR1 and CDR2 sequences are SQVTM and ANQGSEA. The V end lost 5 bases, the J end lost 0 bases, and 11 bases lay between the germline ends. The DNA for the CDR3 is TGCAGCGTTATCCTCGTGGCCTCTGGGGCCAACGTCCTGACTTTC. The encoded protein is CSVILVASGANVLTF.

This chain links TRBV6-1 with TRBJ1-5; 9 bases map to TRBD1. The CDR3 consists of 14 residues. V trimming: 6 bases; J trimming: 7 bases; junction bases outside the gene matches: 7. CDR1 and CDR2 from the germline V gene are MNHNS and SASEGT. The CDR3 DNA follows: TGTGCCAGCAGCCGGGACAGGGCGTGGCAGCCCCAGCATTTT. It specifies CASSRDRAWQPQHF.

This chain joins TRBV4-1 and TRBJ2-3, with 7 bases aligning to TRBD2. The CDR3 has 17 amino acids. V dropped 5 bases and J dropped 0; count of bases not matched to a gene: 11. Germline-derived CDR1 and CDR2 are MGHRA and YSYEKL. The DNA of the CDR3 is TGCGCCAGCAGCGCATGGGGGGGTCCATATAGCACAGATACGCAGTATTTT. Its protein product is CASSAWGGPYSTDTQYF.

The rearrangement links TRBV7-2 to TRBJ1-3; 9 positions match TRBD1. The V segment lost 7 bases and the J segment 0 bases; nucleotides outside the gene matches: 4. In germline, CDR1 is SGHTA, CDR2 FQGNSA. The CDR3 covers 15 residues. CDR3 sequence reads: CASTRDRVSGNTIYF. CDR3 DNA: TGTGCCAGCACCCGGGACAGGGTCTCTGGAAACACCATATATTTT.

The genes are TRBV30 and TRBJ2-3, with 14 bases lining up with TRBD2. The CDR3 contains 18 residues. The V segment lost 6 bases and the J segment 1 base; nucleotides outside the gene matches: 12. Germline CDR1 is GTSNPN and CDR2 is SVGIG (reference sequence). CDR3 sequence reads: CACSRTSGRYQRTDTQYF. Here the CDR3 DNA reads TGTGCCTGTTCCCGGACTAGCGGGAGGTACCAGCGCACAGATACGCAGTATTTT.

The V call is TRBV6-6, the J call TRBJ1-2, with TRBD1 as a possible D gene (5 bases). This CDR3 has 13 amino acids. In germline, CDR1 is MNHNY, CDR2 SVGAGI (reference sequence). V lost 5 bases, J lost 5 bases, and 12 bases lay in between. CDR3 bases: TGTGCCAGCAGTACGACGGGGGATTATGGCTACACCTTC. Residues: CASSTTGDYGYTF.

The gene calls are TRBV7-3 and TRBJ2-2, with TRBD1 matching over 8 bases. The CDR3 covers 19 residues. Germline-derived CDR1 and CDR2 are SGHTA and FQGTGA. Unmatched junction bases numbered 11, after V lost 2 bases and J lost 0 bases. CDR3 sequence reads: CASSLRGQGNVANTGELFF. The CDR3 DNA sequence: TGTGCCAGCAGCTTACGCGGACAGGGCAACGTAGCGAACACCGGGGAGCTGTTTTTT.

The chain has TRBV30 and TRBJ1-1; no firm D call. V was pared by 5 bases and J by 1 base, with 11 bases between. The germline CDR1 and CDR2 sequences are GTSNPN and SVGIG (reference sequence). The CDR3 totals 13 residues. The CDR3 nucleotides are TGTGCCTGGGGGAGCAGGCCGAACACTGAAGCTTTCTTT. It yields the protein CAWGSRPNTEAFF.

This clone has only one observation. The rearrangement links TRBV6-6 to TRBJ2-3, with a possible D match to TRBD1 (6 bases). There are 14 residues in the CDR3. V was pared by 6 bases and J by 2 bases, with 12 bases between. Germline loops: CDR1 MNHNY, CDR2 SVGAGI (reference sequence). The CDR3 reads CASSPGHHTDTQYF. The CDR3 DNA is TGTGCCAGCAGCCCGGGACACCACACAGATACGCAGTATTTT.

This sequence joins TRBV5-5 and TRBJ1-1; D is perhaps TRBD1 (6 bases). Trimming removed 4 bases at V and 3 bases at J, with 13 bases between. From germline, CDR1 is SGHKS and CDR2 YYEKEE (reference sequence). This CDR3 spans 14 amino acids. The DNA for the CDR3 is TGTGCCAGCAGCCCCGGACAGTTTTACACTGAAGCTTTCTTT. Its translation is CASSPGQFYTEAFF.

The genes are TRBV18 and TRBJ1-1; 7 bases map to TRBD1. The CDR3 consists of 14 residues. Germline CDR1 and CDR2: KGHSH and LQKENI. V dropped 3 bases and J dropped 4; count of bases not matched to a gene: 5. The CDR3 region has the DNA TGTGCCAGCTCACCGACAGGGATAGGCACTGAAGCTTTCTTT. It translates to CASSPTGIGTEAFF.

The chain is built from TRBV5-1 and TRBJ2-3, with D possibly being TRBD1 (6 bases). CDR1 and CDR2 from the germline V gene are SGHRS and YFSETQ. CDR3 size: 14 residues. V dropped 4 bases and J dropped 2 bases, with 11 bases sitting between them. CDR3 loop: CASSPGEYTDTQYF. The DNA for the CDR3 is TGCGCCAGCAGCCCAGGGGAGTACACAGATACGCAGTATTTT. Using reference TRBV5-1 and TRBJ2-3 for the parts outside the CDR3, the full variable domain is KAGVTQTPRYLIKTRGQQVTLSCSPISGHRSVSWYQQTPGQGLQFLFEYFSETQRNKGNFPGRFSGRQFSNSRSEMNVSTLELGDSALYLCASSPGEYTDTQYFGPGTRLTVL.